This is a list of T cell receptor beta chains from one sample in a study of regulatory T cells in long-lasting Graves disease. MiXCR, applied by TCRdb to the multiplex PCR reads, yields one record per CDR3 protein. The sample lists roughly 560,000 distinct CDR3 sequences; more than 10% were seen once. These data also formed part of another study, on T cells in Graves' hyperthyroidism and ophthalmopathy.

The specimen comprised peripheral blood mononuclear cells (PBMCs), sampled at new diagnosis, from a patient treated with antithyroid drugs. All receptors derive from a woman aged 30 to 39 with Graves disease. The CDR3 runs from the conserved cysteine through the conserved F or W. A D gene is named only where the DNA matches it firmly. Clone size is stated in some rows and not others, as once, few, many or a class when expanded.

CDR3 protein: CASRSRRGQGNGYTF
CDR3 DNA: TGTGCCAGCAGATCCCGAAGGGGACAGGGTAATGGCTACACCTTC
J gene: TRBJ1-2
clone size: many
V gene: TRBV7-9
D gene: TRBD1

CDR3 protein: CASSHLEAQETQYF
CDR3 DNA: TGTGCCAGCAGTCACCTGGAGGCCCAAGAGACCCAGTACTTC
J gene: TRBJ2-5
clone size: many
V gene: TRBV28
D gene: -

CDR3 protein: CASSLKGTGELFF
CDR3 DNA: TGTGCCAGCAGTCTTAAGGGCACCGGGGAGCTGTTTTTT
J gene: TRBJ2-2
clone size: -
V gene: TRBV12-3/TRBV12-4
D gene: -

CDR3 protein: CASSIGVNNEQFF
CDR3 DNA: TGTGCCAGTAGTATAGGGGTAAACAATGAGCAGTTCTTC
J gene: TRBJ2-1
clone size: -
V gene: TRBV19
D gene: -

CDR3 protein: CAWRDSGGGETQYF
CDR3 DNA: TGTGCCTGGAGGGACTCTGGGGGGGGTGAGACCCAGTACTTC
J gene: TRBJ2-5
clone size: few
V gene: TRBV30
D gene: TRBD2

CDR3 protein: CASSSRTGGITEASGYTF
CDR3 DNA: TGTGCCAGCAGTTCCCGGACAGGGGGCATTACCGAAGCGAGTGGCTACACCTTC
J gene: TRBJ1-2
clone size: few
V gene: TRBV6-2/TRBV6-3
D gene: TRBD1

CDR3 protein: CASSPTGVPEKLFF
CDR3 DNA: TGTGCCAGCAGTCCGACAGGGGTTCCTGAAAAACTGTTTTTT
J gene: TRBJ1-4
clone size: -
V gene: TRBV11-2
D gene: TRBD1

CDR3 protein: CSASRGPGVSSYNEQFF
CDR3 DNA: TGCAGTGCCTCTCGGGGTCCGGGGGTTAGCTCCTACAATGAGCAGTTCTTC
J gene: TRBJ2-1
clone size: few
V gene: TRBV20-1
D gene: -

CDR3 protein: CASSSSPGANVLTF
CDR3 DNA: TGTGCCAGCAGTTCTAGCCCTGGGGCCAACGTCCTGACTTTC
J gene: TRBJ2-6
clone size: many
V gene: TRBV11-2
D gene: -

CDR3 protein: CASGQDRGNYEQYF
CDR3 DNA: TGTGCCAGCGGCCAGGACAGGGGAAACTACGAGCAGTACTTC
J gene: TRBJ2-7
clone size: -
V gene: TRBV11-3
D gene: TRBD1

CDR3 protein: CASSNRQDNQPQHF
CDR3 DNA: TGTGCCAGTAGTAACCGACAGGACAATCAGCCCCAGCATTTT
J gene: TRBJ1-5
clone size: -
V gene: TRBV19
D gene: -

CDR3 protein: CASSTPGQGTNEQFF
CDR3 DNA: TGTGCCAGTAGTACCCCGGGACAGGGCACTAATGAGCAGTTCTTC
J gene: TRBJ2-1
clone size: -
V gene: TRBV19
D gene: TRBD1

CDR3 protein: CASSRWTGDEQYF
CDR3 DNA: TGTGCTAGCAGCCGATGGACGGGAGACGAGCAGTACTTC
J gene: TRBJ2-7
clone size: -
V gene: TRBV7-7
D gene: -

CDR3 protein: CASGLRPGPREGYTF
CDR3 DNA: TGTGCCAGCGGCCTTCGGCCGGGACCGAGGGAGGGCTACACCTTC
J gene: TRBJ1-2
clone size: many
V gene: TRBV28
D gene: -

CDR3 protein: CASSQAPGVHNEQFF
CDR3 DNA: TGTGCCAGCAGCCAAGCCCCGGGGGTTCACAATGAGCAGTTCTTC
J gene: TRBJ2-1
clone size: once
V gene: TRBV3-1
D gene: -

CDR3 protein: CASSFKVLENNEQFF
CDR3 DNA: TGTGCCAGCAGCTTTAAGGTACTCGAGAACAATGAGCAGTTCTTC
J gene: TRBJ2-1
clone size: -
V gene: TRBV5-4
D gene: -

CDR3 protein: CASGPFSGSSSGELFF
CDR3 DNA: TGTGCCAGTGGTCCGTTTAGCGGGAGTAGTTCCGGGGAGCTGTTTTTT
J gene: TRBJ2-2
clone size: -
V gene: TRBV19
D gene: TRBD2

CDR3 protein: CASSPILAGVPPNEQYF
CDR3 DNA: TGTGCCAGCAGCCCCATCCTAGCGGGAGTCCCCCCCAACGAGCAGTACTTC
J gene: TRBJ2-7
clone size: many
V gene: TRBV3-1
D gene: TRBD2

CDR3 protein: CASSFRTSKPGELFF
CDR3 DNA: TGTGCCAGCAGCTTCCGGACTAGCAAACCCGGGGAGCTGTTTTTT
J gene: TRBJ2-2
clone size: many
V gene: TRBV13
D gene: TRBD2

CDR3 protein: CASRHIESNQPQHF
CDR3 DNA: TGCGCCAGCAGGCATATTGAAAGCAATCAGCCCCAGCATTTT
J gene: TRBJ1-5
clone size: few
V gene: TRBV10-1
D gene: -

CDR3 protein: CSATTLGTDEAFF
CDR3 DNA: TGCAGCGCCACCACACTGGGCACAGATGAAGCTTTCTTT
J gene: TRBJ1-1
clone size: many
V gene: TRBV29-1
D gene: -

CDR3 protein: CASSYGTLETQYF
CDR3 DNA: TGTGCCAGCAGCTACGGGACTTTAGAGACCCAGTACTTC
J gene: TRBJ2-5
clone size: -
V gene: TRBV7-6
D gene: -

CDR3 protein: CASSQHAASTGELFF
CDR3 DNA: TGTGCCAGCAGTCAACACGCTGCCAGCACCGGGGAGCTGTTTTTT
J gene: TRBJ2-2
clone size: many
V gene: TRBV6-1
D gene: -

CDR3 protein: CASSEDRHSGNTIYF
CDR3 DNA: TGTGCCAGCAGCGAGGACAGACACTCTGGAAACACCATATATTTT
J gene: TRBJ1-3
clone size: many
V gene: TRBV11-3
D gene: -

CDR3 protein: CASSLFRASGYTF
CDR3 DNA: TGTGCCAGCAGTTTATTCAGGGCCTCTGGCTACACCTTC
J gene: TRBJ1-2
clone size: -
V gene: TRBV12-3/TRBV12-4
D gene: -

CDR3 protein: CASSEEPRGQEINQPQHF
CDR3 DNA: TGCGCCAGCAGTGAGGAGCCCCGGGGGCAAGAGATCAATCAGCCCCAGCATTTT
J gene: TRBJ1-5
clone size: many
V gene: TRBV10-2
D gene: -

CDR3 protein: CASSFGDQGVGGYTF
CDR3 DNA: TGTGCCAGCAGTTTCGGGGATCAGGGAGTAGGTGGCTACACCTTC
J gene: TRBJ1-2
clone size: -
V gene: TRBV12-3/TRBV12-4
D gene: -

CDR3 protein: CATSRDRAGANVLTF
CDR3 DNA: TGTGCCACCAGCAGAGATCGGGCTGGGGCCAACGTCCTGACTTTC
J gene: TRBJ2-6
clone size: few
V gene: TRBV15
D gene: -

CDR3 protein: CATSETETSTDTQYF
CDR3 DNA: TGTGCCACCAGTGAAACGGAGACTAGCACAGATACGCAGTATTTT
J gene: TRBJ2-3
clone size: many
V gene: TRBV24-1
D gene: -

CDR3 protein: CASSDMGHSNQPQHF
CDR3 DNA: TGTGCCAGCAGTGATATGGGACACAGCAATCAGCCCCAGCATTTT
J gene: TRBJ1-5
clone size: few
V gene: TRBV6-1
D gene: -

CDR3 protein: CASTLLASAHEQYF
CDR3 DNA: TGTGCCAGCACCCTTCTAGCGAGCGCCCACGAGCAGTACTTC
J gene: TRBJ2-7
clone size: -
V gene: TRBV6-1
D gene: -

CDR3 protein: CASSIHPGMKAYEQYF
CDR3 DNA: TGTGCCAGTAGTATTCACCCGGGGATGAAAGCCTACGAGCAGTACTTC
J gene: TRBJ2-7
clone size: many
V gene: TRBV19
D gene: -

CDR3 protein: CASSVVWNTGELFF
CDR3 DNA: TGTGCCAGCAGCGTAGTCTGGAACACCGGGGAGCTGTTTTTT
J gene: TRBJ2-2
clone size: many
V gene: TRBV9
D gene: -

CDR3 protein: CAWSVPSGRALKTQYF
CDR3 DNA: TGTGCCTGGAGTGTACCTAGCGGGAGGGCCTTAAAGACCCAGTACTTC
J gene: TRBJ2-5
clone size: many
V gene: TRBV30
D gene: TRBD2

CDR3 protein: CASSRHGFGYTF
CDR3 DNA: TGTGCCAGCAGTCGACACGGCTTTGGCTACACCTTC
J gene: TRBJ1-2
clone size: -
V gene: TRBV6-1
D gene: -

CDR3 protein: CSVERTRVKETQYF
CDR3 DNA: TGCAGCGTTGAAAGGACTAGAGTTAAGGAGACCCAGTACTTC
J gene: TRBJ2-5
clone size: many
V gene: TRBV29-1
D gene: TRBD2

CDR3 protein: CASSYSGEYGANVLTF
CDR3 DNA: TGTGCCAGCAGTTACTCGGGAGAGTACGGGGCCAACGTCCTGACTTTC
J gene: TRBJ2-6
clone size: -
V gene: TRBV6-8
D gene: -

CDR3 protein: CATGESPGGFGEQFF
CDR3 DNA: TGTGCCACCGGTGAGTCCCCAGGGGGCTTTGGTGAGCAGTTCTTC
J gene: TRBJ2-1
clone size: -
V gene: TRBV10-3
D gene: TRBD1

CDR3 protein: CASSGQQLNYGYTF
CDR3 DNA: TGTGCCAGCAGTGGCCAACAGCTTAACTATGGCTACACCTTC
J gene: TRBJ1-2
clone size: -
V gene: TRBV28
D gene: -

CDR3 protein: CASSPNRGGGAGSPLHF
CDR3 DNA: TGTGCCAGCAGCCCTAATCGCGGGGGGGGCGCAGGTTCACCCCTCCACTTT
J gene: TRBJ1-6
clone size: few
V gene: TRBV27
D gene: -

CDR3 protein: CSARAGGRSYEQYF
CDR3 DNA: TGCAGTGCTAGGGCGGGAGGCCGATCCTACGAGCAGTACTTC
J gene: TRBJ2-7
clone size: few
V gene: TRBV20-1
D gene: TRBD2

CDR3 protein: CASSRGRTSTDTQYF
CDR3 DNA: TGTGCCTCCAGTCGGGGGCGAACTAGCACAGATACGCAGTATTTT
J gene: TRBJ2-3
clone size: few
V gene: TRBV30
D gene: -